The 10 T cell receptor beta chains given below trace back to one sample, sequenced in a study of blood T cell repertoires in COVID-19. Clones were read by immunoSEQ multiplex PCR, and TCRdb kept only the in-frame ones, dropping some. The sample carries over 250,000 clones, roughly 80% recorded once. Input material: PBMCs or T cells enriched from blood (not recorded which). These receptor sequences come from a man aged 35 to 55 who had been exposed to COVID-19.

The chain is built from TRBV19 and TRBJ2-7; D unresolved. The V and J ends lost 5 bases and 5 bases respectively, with 16 bases between them. The CDR3 runs to 14 residues. The germline CDR1 and CDR2 sequences are LNHDA and SQIVND (reference sequence). CDR3 DNA: TGTGCCAGTAGTGCCCCCCGCGAGTCCAACGAGCAGTACTTC. Its translation is CASSAPRESNEQYF.

CDR3 in DNA: TGTGCCAGCAGCCCAACAGAGGGCTATGGCTACACCTTC. Protein: CASSPTEGYGYTF. The chain uses TRBV7-2 and TRBJ1-2, with D unclear. The CDR3 loop spans 13 amino acids. The germline V gene has CDR1 SGHTA and CDR2 FQGNSA. The germline V and J ends were trimmed by 5 bases and 4 bases, with 11 bases remaining between them.

This clone was observed a single time. The chain uses TRBV4-1 and TRBJ2-4; no reliable D call. V lost 0 bases and J 0 bases, leaving 21 bases between the germline ends. CDR3 length: 20 residues. Germline-derived CDR1 and CDR2 are MGHRA and YSYEKL. The CDR3 here is CASSQDLGSAGRLAKNIQYF. CDR3 coding DNA: TGCGCCAGCAGCCAAGATCTTGGGTCCGCCGGAAGACTAGCCAAAAACATTCAGTACTTC.

The chain joins TRBV9 to TRBJ2-6; D ambiguous. The germline V and J ends were trimmed by 6 bases and 0 bases, with 10 bases remaining between them. CDR1 and CDR2 (germline): SGDLS, YYNGEE. This CDR3 has 15 amino acids. CDR3 DNA: TGTGCCAGCACCCCTCTAGGCTCTGGGGCCAACGTCCTGACTTTC. The encoded protein is CASTPLGSGANVLTF.

The chain combines TRBV9 with TRBJ1-1; TRBD1 aligns across 7 bases. The V and J ends lost 4 bases and 1 base, in that order; junction bases with no gene match: 7. The CDR3 is 15 residues long. In germline, CDR1 is SGDLS, CDR2 YYNGEE. CDR3 nucleotide sequence: TGTGCCAGCAGCCCTCGACAGGGTTGGAACACTGAAGCTTTCTTT. Translating gives CASSPRQGWNTEAFF.

This chain links TRBV5-5 with TRBJ1-4; D ambiguous. The CDR3 contains 13 residues. V lost 0 bases to trimming and J lost 7 bases, with 7 bases between them. Germline CDR1 is SGHKS and CDR2 is YYEKEE (reference sequence). The chain's CDR3 is CASSLVAPEKLFF. The CDR3 DNA sequence: TGTGCCAGCAGCTTGGTAGCACCTGAAAAACTGTTTTTT. Full variable domain (remainder filled in from reference TRBV5-5 and TRBJ1-4): DAGVTQSPTHLIKTRGQQVTLRCSPISGHKSVSWYQQVLGQGPQFIFQYYEKEERGRGNFPDRFSARQFPNYSSELNVNALLLGDSALYLCASSLVAPEKLFFGSGTQLSVL.

The rearrangement links TRBV5-1 to TRBJ2-5, with TRBD2 matching over 8 bases. This CDR3 has 15 amino acids. Germline CDR1 reads SGHRS; CDR2 reads YFSETQ. V lost 1 base to trimming and J lost 0 bases; unmatched junction nucleotides: 2. CDR3: CASSLTSGYQETQYF. The DNA for the CDR3 is TGCGCCAGCAGCTTGACTAGCGGTTACCAAGAGACCCAGTACTTC.

This chain joins TRBV19 and TRBJ2-7; 8 bases line up with TRBD2. Per the germline V gene, CDR1 is LNHDA and CDR2 is SQIVND (reference sequence). With V trimmed by 7 bases and J by 3 bases, 8 bases remained unmatched. The length of the CDR3 is 14 residues. For the CDR3, the DNA is TGTGCCAGTAACGTCGCCGGGGGGGGCTACGAGCAGTACTTC. Translated, it gives CASNVAGGGYEQYF. The full variable domain, completed using reference TRBV19 and TRBJ2-7, is DGGITQSPKYLFRKEGQNVTLSCEQNLNHDAMYWYRQDPGQGLRLIYYSQIVNDFQKGDIAEGYSVSREKKESFPLTVTSAQKNPTAFYLCASNVAGGGYEQYFGPGTRLTVT.

The chain recombines TRBV20-1 with TRBJ1-2; D may be TRBD1 (5 bases). Trimming removed 0 bases from V and 10 bases from J, with 9 bases in between. CDR1 and CDR2 (germline): DFQATT, SNEGSKA (reference sequence). The CDR3 is 11 amino acids. The CDR3 nucleotides read TGCAGTGCTAGAGATCGGGGGATCTACACCTTC. Translating gives CSARDRGIYTF.

The chain uses TRBV2 and TRBJ2-1; weak D call: TRBD1 (5 bases). V shed 7 bases and J shed 8 bases, with 12 bases lying between them. Germline lookup yields CDR1 SNHLY and CDR2 FYNNEI. The length of the CDR3 is 12 residues. In DNA form, the CDR3 reads TGTGCCAGCAAAGGGGTTTGGGATGAGCAGTTCTTC. This codes for CASKGVWDEQFF.